This is a list of T cell receptor beta chains from one sample in a study of a mutant IDH1 vaccine in newly diagnosed glioma. Generated by immunoSEQ multiplex PCR, the TCRdb table keeps only in-frame clones and is missing some. The data hold 30,000 or so clones, with over 75% observed a single time. No antigens are known for them. The source material was PBMCs, sampled from a glioma patient whose treatment included an IDH1 peptide vaccine. These receptors all come from a man in his forties with glioma. Some clones in this sample may be carry-over from other donors' samples. The CDR3 runs from the conserved cysteine through the conserved F or W. Each record gives: clone size, D gene, V gene, J gene, CDR3 DNA, CDR3 protein. The D gene is left open where the match is weak. Rows give clone size only sometimes, using once, few, many, or a class for an expanded clone.

>NA|TRBD1|TRBV30|TRBJ2-3
TGTGCCTGGGGGCCGGGACAGATAACAGATACGCAGTATTTT
CAWGPGQITDTQYF
>medium-sized|NA|TRBV4-3|TRBJ1-1
TGCGCCAGCAGCCCCACCGGGGGGAGAGACACTGAAGCTTTCTTT
CASSPTGGRDTEAFF
>NA|NA|TRBV5-4|TRBJ1-4
TGTGCCAGCAGCCGAAACACGGACGGCGAAAAACTGTTTTTT
CASSRNTDGEKLFF
>NA|NA|TRBV9|TRBJ1-5
TGTGCCAGCAGCGTAGGGGGGGGCCCTTATAGCAATCAGCCCCAGCATTTT
CASSVGGGPYSNQPQHF
>NA|NA|TRBV18|TRBJ1-1
TGTGCCAGCTCGTCGAGGGGGGGTGGGAACACTGAAGCTTTCTTT
CASSSRGGGNTEAFF
>NA|NA|TRBV15|TRBJ1-1
TGTGCCACCAGCAGAGACCAAGGGGCGGCTTTCTTT
CATSRDQGAAFF
>NA|NA|TRBV11-2|TRBJ2-7
TGTGCCAGCAGCCGGGAGGGGGCCTCCTACGAGCAGTACTTC
CASSREGASYEQYF
>NA|NA|TRBV2|TRBJ2-3
TGTGCCAGCAGTGAACGGGCCTGGGGCACAGATACGCAGTATTTT
CASSERAWGTDTQYF
>NA|NA|TRBV7-6|TRBJ2-1
TGTGCCAGCAGTTCCGCCGCCGGGGCCTGGGGGAATGAGCAGTTCTTC
CASSSAAGAWGNEQFF
>once|NA|TRBV14|TRBJ1-5
TGTGCCAGCAGCCAAGATCAGCCCCAGCATTTT
CASSQDQPQHF
>NA|NA|TRBV5-6|TRBJ1-4
TGTGCCAGCAGCTTGTGGGGAACAACTAATGAAAAACTGTTTTTT
CASSLWGTTNEKLFF
>NA|NA|TRBV18|TRBJ1-1
TGTGCCAGCTCACCACAGGGGGGGAACACTGAAGCTTTCTTT
CASSPQGGNTEAFF
>NA|NA|TRBV7-9|TRBJ1-5
TGTGCCAGCAGCTCGGCCCTTACTTTTCAGCCCCAGCATTTT
CASSSALTFQPQHF
>NA|NA|TRBV2|TRBJ2-7
TGTGCCAGCAGGGTGGGCGAGCAGTACTTC
CASRVGEQYF
>NA|TRBD1|TRBV5-5|TRBJ2-2
TGTGCCAGCAGCTTGGATTCGGGACAGCAACCCACCGGGGAGCTGTTTTTT
CASSLDSGQQPTGELFF
>NA|TRBD1|TRBV5-1|TRBJ2-7
TGCGCCAGCAGCTCCCTGACAGGGGGCTACGAGCAGTACTTC
CASSSLTGGYEQYF
>few|NA|TRBV5-1|TRBJ1-2
TGCGCCAGCAGCAATACCTCCAGGGCCTATGGCTACACCTTC
CASSNTSRAYGYTF
>medium-sized|TRBD2|TRBV5-1|TRBJ2-7
TGCGCCAGCAGCTTGGCGGGGGAGGGGATACGTAGCTACGAGCAGTACTTC
CASSLAGEGIRSYEQYF
>NA|NA|TRBV7-9|TRBJ2-7
TGTGCCAGCAGCTTAGAATACGAGCAGTACTTC
CASSLEYEQYF
>NA|TRBD2|TRBV7-9|TRBJ2-5
TGTGCCAGCAGCGCCCCAAAATCTAGCGGGGAGACCCAGTACTTC
CASSAPKSSGETQYF
>NA|NA|TRBV9|TRBJ2-2
TGTGCCAGCAGCGTCGGTCATTCCACCGGGGAGCTGTTTTTT
CASSVGHSTGELFF
>once|NA|TRBV9|TRBJ1-5
TGTGCCAGCAGCCCGGGGGGCTACGGCAATCAGCCCCAGCATTTT
CASSPGGYGNQPQHF
>once|NA|TRBV29-1|TRBJ1-3
TGCAGCGTTCATGGGAATTTTGGAAACACCATATATTTT
CSVHGNFGNTIYF
>once|TRBD1|TRBV9|TRBJ1-6
TGTGCCAGCAGCGTTGCCGGGACAGGGCTTAATTCACCCCTCCACTTT
CASSVAGTGLNSPLHF
>NA|NA|TRBV18|TRBJ1-2
TGTGCCAGCTCACCAGCGGGGGAAGGCTACACCTTC
CASSPAGEGYTF
>NA|NA|TRBV19|TRBJ1-2
TGTGCCAGTAGGAACAGGGACTATGGCTACACCTTC
CASRNRDYGYTF
>NA|TRBD2|TRBV7-2|TRBJ2-1
TGTGCCAGCAGCCCCCCGACTAGCGTCGGTTGGGGTGAGCAGTTCTTC
CASSPPTSVGWGEQFF
>NA|NA|TRBV19|TRBJ1-1
TGTGCCAGTAGTATAAGTTCAGTGAACACTGAAGCTTTCTTT
CASSISSVNTEAFF
>NA|NA|TRBV5-1|TRBJ1-2
TGCGCCAGCAGCGCAGACAGTGCTTATGGCTACACCTTC
CASSADSAYGYTF
>NA|TRBD1|TRBV11-3|TRBJ2-1
TGTGCCAGCAGCGGACAGGGGGCAGGCAATGAGCAGTTCTTC
CASSGQGAGNEQFF
>once|NA|TRBV9|TRBJ1-4
TGTGCCAGCAGCGTCGAGGATTGGGGTAATGAAAAACTGTTTTTT
CASSVEDWGNEKLFF
>NA|NA|TRBV12-1|TRBJ1-5
TGTGCCAGCAGCTCCATGGACAGGCAACGAGGGAGCAATCAGCCCCAGCATTTT
CASSSMDRQRGSNQPQHF
>NA|NA|TRBV5-1|TRBJ2-7
TGCGCCAGCAGCTTGGGGCAGGCGGCCTACGAGCAGTACTTC
CASSLGQAAYEQYF
>NA|TRBD2|TRBV30|TRBJ2-5
TGTGCCTGGACTAGCGGGGGGGCCCCACGGACCCAGTACTTC
CAWTSGGAPRTQYF
>NA|NA|TRBV5-1|TRBJ2-2
TGCGCCAGCAGCTCAGGGGTCACCGGGGAGCTGTTTTTT
CASSSGVTGELFF
>NA|NA|TRBV5-8|TRBJ1-2
TGTGCCAGCAGCTCGGACAGATGGAATAACTATGGCTACACCTTC
CASSSDRWNNYGYTF
>NA|NA|TRBV30|TRBJ1-5
TGTGCCTGGAGTGTGGGGGGACTTACCAATCAGCCCCAGCATTTT
CAWSVGGLTNQPQHF
>NA|NA|TRBV6-6|TRBJ2-3
TGTGCCAGCACCCCCAGGCCCCAAACAGATACGCAGTATTTT
CASTPRPQTDTQYF